These T cell receptor beta chains were read from a single sample in a study of cytomegalovirus exposure and HLA in healthy donors. The repertoire was sequenced with immunoSEQ multiplex PCR; TCRdb's copy has only in-frame clones and lacks some. Counted here are tens of thousands of clones, roughly 94% occurring once; the ten biggest clones make up about 0.7%. The sample was PBMCs. These receptors all stem from a woman aged 18-29 years in good health and CMV-seronegative. The CDR3 runs from the conserved cysteine through the conserved F or W. D genes are given only for firm matches.

V: TRBV7-2; D: TRBD1; length: 15; J: TRBJ2-5; CDR3: CASSRYRGPQETQYF
V: TRBV5-1; D: TRBD1; length: 14; J: TRBJ2-1; CDR3: CASSFVGQNNEQFF
V: TRBV30; D: .; length: 14; J: TRBJ2-7; CDR3: CALKHPGNSYEQYF
V: TRBV18; D: .; length: 15; J: TRBJ2-7; CDR3: CASSPLPLRSYEQYF
V: TRBV20-1; D: .; length: 11; J: TRBJ1-1; CDR3: CSASGATEAFF
V: TRBV5-4; D: TRBD1; length: 15; J: TRBJ1-3; CDR3: CASSPAGTGGNTIYF
V: TRBV19; D: TRBD2; length: 15; J: TRBJ2-1; CDR3: CASSRGGGGANEQFF
V: TRBV7-2; D: TRBD1; length: 16; J: TRBJ1-1; CDR3: CASSPPYRGPRTEAFF
V: TRBV28; D: TRBD2; length: 13; J: TRBJ2-7; CDR3: CASSLGLADRQYF
V: TRBV5-1; D: .; length: 15; J: TRBJ2-7; CDR3: CASSLAPGNGYEQYF
V: TRBV21-1; D: .; length: 13; J: TRBJ2-7; CDR3: CASSAGISYEQYF
V: TRBV30; D: .; length: 13; J: TRBJ1-1; CDR3: CAWSGAVNTEAFF
V: TRBV7-2; D: .; length: 12; J: TRBJ1-1; CDR3: CASSFIVSEAFF
V: TRBV7-9; D: .; length: 17; J: TRBJ2-7; CDR3: CASSLEGGQTSSYEQYF
V: TRBV6-6; D: .; length: 15; J: TRBJ1-1; CDR3: CASSGNREGNTEAFF
V: TRBV6-5; D: TRBD1; length: 15; J: TRBJ1-3; CDR3: CASSRTGSSGNTIYF
V: TRBV13; D: TRBD2; length: 16; J: TRBJ2-1; CDR3: CASSSLTSGDYNEQFF
V: TRBV19; D: TRBD2; length: 15; J: TRBJ2-1; CDR3: CASSILSGRRDEQFF
V: TRBV4-3; D: .; length: 15; J: TRBJ2-7; CDR3: CASSQVQGTTREQYF
V: TRBV13; D: .; length: 13; J: TRBJ2-5; CDR3: CASTALGVETQYF
V: TRBV9; D: .; length: 15; J: TRBJ1-2; CDR3: CASSAQRTVHYGYTF
V: TRBV6-6; D: TRBD2; length: 16; J: TRBJ2-1; CDR3: CASSSVGAGVNNEQFF
V: TRBV27; D: TRBD1; length: 14; J: TRBJ2-7; CDR3: CASSAQGADYEQYF
V: TRBV7-2; D: .; length: 17; J: TRBJ2-3; CDR3: CASSPAGRQVRTDTQYF